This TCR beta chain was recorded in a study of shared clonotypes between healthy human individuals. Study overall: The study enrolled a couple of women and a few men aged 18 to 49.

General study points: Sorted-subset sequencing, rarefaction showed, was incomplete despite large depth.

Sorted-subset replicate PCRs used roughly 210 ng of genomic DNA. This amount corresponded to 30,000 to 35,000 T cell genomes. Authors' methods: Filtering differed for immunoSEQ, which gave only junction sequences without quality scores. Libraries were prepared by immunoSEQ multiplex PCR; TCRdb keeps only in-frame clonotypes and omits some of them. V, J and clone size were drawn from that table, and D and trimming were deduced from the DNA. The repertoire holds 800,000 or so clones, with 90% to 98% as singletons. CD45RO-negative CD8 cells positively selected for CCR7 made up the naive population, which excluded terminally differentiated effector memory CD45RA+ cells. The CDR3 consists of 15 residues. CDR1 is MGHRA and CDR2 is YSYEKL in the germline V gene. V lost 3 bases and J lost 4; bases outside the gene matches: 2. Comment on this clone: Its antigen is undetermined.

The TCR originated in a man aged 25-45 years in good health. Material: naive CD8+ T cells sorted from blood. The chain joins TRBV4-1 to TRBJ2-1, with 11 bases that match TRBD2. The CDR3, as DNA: TGCGCCAGCAGCCAGACTAGCGGGACATACAATGAGCAGTTCTTC. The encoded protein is CASSQTSGTYNEQFF.